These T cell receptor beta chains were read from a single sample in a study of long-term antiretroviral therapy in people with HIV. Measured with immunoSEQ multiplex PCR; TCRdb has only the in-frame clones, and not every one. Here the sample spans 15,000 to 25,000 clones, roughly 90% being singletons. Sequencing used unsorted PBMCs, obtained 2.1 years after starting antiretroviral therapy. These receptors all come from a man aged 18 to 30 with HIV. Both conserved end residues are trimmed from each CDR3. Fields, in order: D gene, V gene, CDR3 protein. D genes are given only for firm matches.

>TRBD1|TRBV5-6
ASSGLTGTENTEAF
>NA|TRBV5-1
ASSLESGPSGNTIY
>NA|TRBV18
ASSRVQEPNTEAF
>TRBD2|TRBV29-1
SVAPSGVYNEQF
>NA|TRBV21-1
ASSKDEQY
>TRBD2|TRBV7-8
ASSFGTSDEQY
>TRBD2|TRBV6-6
ASSPLAGGPREF
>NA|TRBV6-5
ASSSNSPLH
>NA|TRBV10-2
ATMDSFLTAQH
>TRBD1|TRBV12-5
ASGLVGDREADTQY
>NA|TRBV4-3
ASSQVESSPLH
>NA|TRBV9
ASSVSGVSNQPQH
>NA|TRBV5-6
ASSLGGGPPLH
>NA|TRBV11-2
ASSSGTQLYEQY
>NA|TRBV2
ASSVGGGDGYT
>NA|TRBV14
ASSPGGLGNTIY
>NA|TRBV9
ASSPQGGTPGDEQY
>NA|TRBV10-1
ASSERGDTRKPANTGELF
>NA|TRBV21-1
ASSHRKNTRDEQF
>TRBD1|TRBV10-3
AISRDRDGETQY
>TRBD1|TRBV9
ASSGPGTGGSSTEAF
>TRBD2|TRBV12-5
ASGTQPGGEQY
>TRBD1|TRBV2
ASSADRPYYNSPLH
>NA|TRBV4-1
ASASFSGANVLT
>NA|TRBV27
ASSPWGSGNTIY
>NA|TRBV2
ASSEAGLGFEAF
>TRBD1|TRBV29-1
SVEGRGRPSYNEQF